Sequencing of this TCR beta chain was carried out in a study of OX40 agonist ivuxolimab in advanced cancers. Across the study: A diagnosis of hepatocellular carcinoma, melanoma, renal cell or head and neck cancer was present in dose-escalation patients. Past anti-PD-1, anti-PD-L1 or anti-CTLA-4 therapy was accepted, and approximately 37% had received some. There were three patients with partial responses, one having hepatocellular carcinoma and two cutaneous melanoma.

The method was immunoSEQ multiplex PCR; TCRdb's version includes in-frame clones alone and lacks a portion of them. The table lists approximately 44,000 clones, roughly 86% of them singletons. This sample comprised CD4+ or CD8+ T cells sorted from blood, obtained in a trial of the OX40 agonist ivuxolimab. The origin of this receptor is an adult with an advanced solid tumor such as melanoma, head and neck, liver or kidney cancer.

This CDR3 reads CASSPPGGDNEQFF. Written as DNA, the CDR3 is TGTGCCAGCAGCCCCCCGGGGGGCGACAATGAGCAGTTCTTC. V gene TRBV7-3 combines with J gene TRBJ2-1, with D perhaps matching TRBD2 (7 bases). Trimming pared 5 bases from V and 5 bases from J, leaving 13 bases between. The germline CDR1 and CDR2 sequences are SGHTA and FQGTGA. CDR3 length equals 14 residues.